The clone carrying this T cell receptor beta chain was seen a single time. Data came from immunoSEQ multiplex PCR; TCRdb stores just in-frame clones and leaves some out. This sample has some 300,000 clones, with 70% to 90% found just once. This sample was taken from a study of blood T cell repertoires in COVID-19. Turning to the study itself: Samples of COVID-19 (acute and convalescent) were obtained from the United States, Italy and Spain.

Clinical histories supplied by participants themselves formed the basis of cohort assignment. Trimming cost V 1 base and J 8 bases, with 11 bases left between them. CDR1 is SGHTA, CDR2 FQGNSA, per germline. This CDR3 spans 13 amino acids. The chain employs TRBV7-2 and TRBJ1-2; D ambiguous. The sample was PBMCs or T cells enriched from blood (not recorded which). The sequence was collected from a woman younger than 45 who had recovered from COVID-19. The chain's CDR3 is CASSLEEGYGYTF. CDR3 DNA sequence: TGTGCCAGCAGCTTAGAGGAGGGCTACGGCTACACCTTC.